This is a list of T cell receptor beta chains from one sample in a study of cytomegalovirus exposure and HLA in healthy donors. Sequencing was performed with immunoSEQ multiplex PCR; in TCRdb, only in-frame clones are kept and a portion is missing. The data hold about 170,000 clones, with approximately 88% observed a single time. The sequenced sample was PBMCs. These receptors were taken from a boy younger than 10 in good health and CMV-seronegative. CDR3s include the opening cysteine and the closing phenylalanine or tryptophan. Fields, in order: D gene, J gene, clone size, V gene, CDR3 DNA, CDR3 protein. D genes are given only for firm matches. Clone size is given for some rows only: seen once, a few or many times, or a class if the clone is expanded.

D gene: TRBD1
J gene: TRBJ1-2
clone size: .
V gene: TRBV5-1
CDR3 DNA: TGCGCCAGCAGCTTGGGGGCAGGGGGCGACTATGGCTACACCTTC
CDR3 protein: CASSLGAGGDYGYTF

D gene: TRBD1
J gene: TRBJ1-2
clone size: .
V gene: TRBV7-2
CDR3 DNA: TGTGCCAGCAGCTTTCTGGGACAGGGCTATGGCTACACCTTC
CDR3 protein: CASSFLGQGYGYTF

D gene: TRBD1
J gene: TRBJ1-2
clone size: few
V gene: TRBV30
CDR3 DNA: TGTGCCTGGAAGGTACAGGGGGTAAATAACTATGGCTACACCTTC
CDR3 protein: CAWKVQGVNNYGYTF

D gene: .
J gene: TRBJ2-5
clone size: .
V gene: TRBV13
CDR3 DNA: TGTGCCAGCAGCTTTAGGTCCGGGATCGGCCAAGAGACCCAGTACTTC
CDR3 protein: CASSFRSGIGQETQYF

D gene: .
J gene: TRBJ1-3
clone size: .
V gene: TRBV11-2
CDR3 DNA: TGTGCCAGCACCGGACAGCCCTCTGGAAACACCATATATTTT
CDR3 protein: CASTGQPSGNTIYF

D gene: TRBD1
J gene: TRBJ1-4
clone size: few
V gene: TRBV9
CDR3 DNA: TGTGCCAGCAGCGTAGGGGACAGTAAACTGTTTTTT
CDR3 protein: CASSVGDSKLFF

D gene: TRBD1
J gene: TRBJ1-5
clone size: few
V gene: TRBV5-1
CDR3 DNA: TGCGCCGACAGGGGACTGCTATATCAGCCCCAGCATTTT
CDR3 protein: CADRGLLYQPQHF

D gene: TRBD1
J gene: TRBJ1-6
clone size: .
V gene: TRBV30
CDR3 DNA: TGTGCCTGGAGTACCTGGACAGGGCGTACACCCCTCCACTTT
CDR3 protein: CAWSTWTGRTPLHF

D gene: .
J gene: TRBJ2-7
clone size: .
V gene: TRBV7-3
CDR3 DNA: TGTGCCAGCAGCCCTCCGGAGAGCTACGAGCAGTACTTC
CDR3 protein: CASSPPESYEQYF

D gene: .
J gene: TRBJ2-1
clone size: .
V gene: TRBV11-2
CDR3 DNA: TGTGCCAGCAGCGGTAGGGGGGGAGACAATGAGCAGTTCTTC
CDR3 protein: CASSGRGGDNEQFF

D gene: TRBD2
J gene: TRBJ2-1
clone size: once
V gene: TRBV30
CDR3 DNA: TGTGCCTGGAGCCGAAAGAACGGACTAGCGGGCGCCAATGAGCAGTTCTTC
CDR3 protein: CAWSRKNGLAGANEQFF

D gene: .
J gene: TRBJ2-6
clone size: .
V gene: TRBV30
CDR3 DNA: TGTGCCTGGAGTTCTGGGAGCGGGGCCAACGTCCTGACTTTC
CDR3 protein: CAWSSGSGANVLTF

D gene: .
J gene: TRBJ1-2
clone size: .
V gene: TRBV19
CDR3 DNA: TGTGCCAGTAGTATAGGACGACAAGCGGTCTATGGCTACACCTTC
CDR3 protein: CASSIGRQAVYGYTF

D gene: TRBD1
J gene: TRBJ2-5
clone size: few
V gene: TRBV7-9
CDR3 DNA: TGTGCCAGCAGCCCTCCCCGGGACAGGGGTCAAGAGACCCAGTACTTC
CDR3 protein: CASSPPRDRGQETQYF

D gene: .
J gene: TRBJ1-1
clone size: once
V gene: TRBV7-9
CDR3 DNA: TGTGCCAGCAGCTTAATCCCAGGTCTTCAAAACACTGAAGCTTTCTTT
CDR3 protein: CASSLIPGLQNTEAFF

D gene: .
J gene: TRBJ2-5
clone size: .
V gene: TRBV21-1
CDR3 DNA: TGTGCCAGCAGCAAGTCTAGCGGGGACGAGACCCAGTACTTC
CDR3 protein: CASSKSSGDETQYF

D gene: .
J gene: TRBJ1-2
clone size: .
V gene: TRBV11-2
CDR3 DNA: TGTGCCAGCAGCTCATTCCAGACGGAGAATGGCTACACCTTC
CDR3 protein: CASSSFQTENGYTF

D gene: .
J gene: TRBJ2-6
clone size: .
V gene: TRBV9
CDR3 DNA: TGTGCCAGCATGAGTTTCTCTGGGGCCAACGTCCTGACTTTC
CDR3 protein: CASMSFSGANVLTF

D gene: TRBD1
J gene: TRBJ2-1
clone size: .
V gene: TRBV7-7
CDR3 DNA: TGTGCCAGCAGCTCCCAGACAGGGACTGAGCAGTTCTTC
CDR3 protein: CASSSQTGTEQFF

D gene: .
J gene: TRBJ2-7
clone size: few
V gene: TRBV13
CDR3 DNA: TGTGCCAGCAGCCATCGACAGAAAGGCTACGAGCAGTACTTC
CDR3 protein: CASSHRQKGYEQYF

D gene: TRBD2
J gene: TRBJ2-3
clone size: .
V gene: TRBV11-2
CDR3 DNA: TGTGCCAGCAGCCCGGGACTAGGACCAGATACGCAGTATTTT
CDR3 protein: CASSPGLGPDTQYF

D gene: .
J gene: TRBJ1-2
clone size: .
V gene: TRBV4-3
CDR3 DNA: TGCGCCAGCAGCCAAGAGGGAGGGGTGTTGGGCTACACCTTC
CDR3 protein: CASSQEGGVLGYTF

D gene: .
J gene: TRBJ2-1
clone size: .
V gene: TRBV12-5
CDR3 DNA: TGTGCTAGTGGTTTGAGGCGGGACTACAATGAGCAGTTCTTC
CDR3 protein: CASGLRRDYNEQFF

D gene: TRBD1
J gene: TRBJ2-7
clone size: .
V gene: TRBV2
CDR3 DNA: TGTGCCAGCCTACGCTCCGGGACAGGGTTTCTCTACGAGCAGTACTTC
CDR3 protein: CASLRSGTGFLYEQYF

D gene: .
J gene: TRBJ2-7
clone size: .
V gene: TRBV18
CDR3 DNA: TGTGCCAGCTCACAGAGGGGGGGTGAGCAGTACTTC
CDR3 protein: CASSQRGGEQYF

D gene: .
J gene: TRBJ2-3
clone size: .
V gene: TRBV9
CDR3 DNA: TGTGCCAGCAGCGTAGAATCGGGCGGGGATACGCAGTATTTT
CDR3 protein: CASSVESGGDTQYF

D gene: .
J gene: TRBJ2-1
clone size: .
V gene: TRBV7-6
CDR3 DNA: TGTGCCAGCTCCACCCAGGCCTACAATGAGCAGTTCTTC
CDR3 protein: CASSTQAYNEQFF

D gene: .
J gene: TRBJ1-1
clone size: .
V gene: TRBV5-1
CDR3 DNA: TGCGCCAGCAGCCGGGAAAGGACTGAAGCTTTCTTT
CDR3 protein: CASSRERTEAFF

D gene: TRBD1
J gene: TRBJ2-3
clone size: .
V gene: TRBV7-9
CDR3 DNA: TGTGCCAGCAGCTTAAACAGGGGGACTGGTGCAGATATGCAGTATTTT
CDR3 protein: CASSLNRGTGADMQYF

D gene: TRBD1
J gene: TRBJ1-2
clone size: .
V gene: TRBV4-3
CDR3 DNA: TGCGCCAGCAGCCAAGATGATGACAGGGGAATTTATGGCTACACCTTC
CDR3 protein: CASSQDDDRGIYGYTF